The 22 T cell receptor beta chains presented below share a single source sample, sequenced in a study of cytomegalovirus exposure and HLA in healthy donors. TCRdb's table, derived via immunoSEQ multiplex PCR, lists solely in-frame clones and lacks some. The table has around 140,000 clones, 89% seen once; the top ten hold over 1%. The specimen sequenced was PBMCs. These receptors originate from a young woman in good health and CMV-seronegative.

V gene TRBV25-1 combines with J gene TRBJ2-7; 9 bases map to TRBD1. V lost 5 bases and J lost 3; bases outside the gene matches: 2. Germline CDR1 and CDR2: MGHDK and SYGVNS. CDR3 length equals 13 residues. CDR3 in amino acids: CASSPTGGYEQYF. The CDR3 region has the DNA TGTGCCAGCAGTCCGACAGGGGGCTACGAGCAGTACTTC.

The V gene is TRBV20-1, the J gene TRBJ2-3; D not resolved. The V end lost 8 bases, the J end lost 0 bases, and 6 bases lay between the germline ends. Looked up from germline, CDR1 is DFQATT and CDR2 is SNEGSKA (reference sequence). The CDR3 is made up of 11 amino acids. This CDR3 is CSCYSTDTQYF. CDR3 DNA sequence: TGCAGTTGCTATAGCACAGATACGCAGTATTTT.

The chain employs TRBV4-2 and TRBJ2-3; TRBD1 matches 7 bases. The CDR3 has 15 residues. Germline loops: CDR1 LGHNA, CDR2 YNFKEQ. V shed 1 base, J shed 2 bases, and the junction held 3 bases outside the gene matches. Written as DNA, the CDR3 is TGTGCCAGCAGCCAAGGGACAGGAGACACAGATACGCAGTATTTT. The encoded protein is CASSQGTGDTDTQYF.

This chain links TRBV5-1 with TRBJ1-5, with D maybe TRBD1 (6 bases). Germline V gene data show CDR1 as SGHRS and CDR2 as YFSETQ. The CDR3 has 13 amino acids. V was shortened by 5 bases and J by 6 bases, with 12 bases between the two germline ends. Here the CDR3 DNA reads TGCGCCAGCAGACAGGGTGAGGGTCAGCCCCAGCATTTT. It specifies CASRQGEGQPQHF.

The DNA for the CDR3 is TGTGCCAGCAGCCAAGAATATCTAGCCCGCAGCACAGATACGCAGTATTTT. Protein product: CASSQEYLARSTDTQYF. The chain combines TRBV4-2 with TRBJ2-3; the D gene is possibly TRBD2 (5 bases). The germline V gene has CDR1 LGHNA and CDR2 YNFKEQ. V gave up 0 bases and J gave up 0 bases, with 13 bases separating them. This CDR3 comprises 17 residues.

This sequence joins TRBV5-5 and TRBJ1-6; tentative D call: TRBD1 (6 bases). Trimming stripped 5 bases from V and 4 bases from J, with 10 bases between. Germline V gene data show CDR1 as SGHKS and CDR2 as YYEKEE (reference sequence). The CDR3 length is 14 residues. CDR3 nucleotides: TGTGCCAGCAGGCCGGACAGTTATAATTCACCCCTCCACTTT. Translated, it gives CASRPDSYNSPLHF.

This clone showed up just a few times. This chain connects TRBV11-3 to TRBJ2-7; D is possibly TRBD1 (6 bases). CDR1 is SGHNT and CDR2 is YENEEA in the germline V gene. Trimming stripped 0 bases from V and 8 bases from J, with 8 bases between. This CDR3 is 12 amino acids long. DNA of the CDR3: TGTGCCAGCAGCTTAGACGGACAGAAGCAGTACTTC. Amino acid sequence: CASSLDGQKQYF.

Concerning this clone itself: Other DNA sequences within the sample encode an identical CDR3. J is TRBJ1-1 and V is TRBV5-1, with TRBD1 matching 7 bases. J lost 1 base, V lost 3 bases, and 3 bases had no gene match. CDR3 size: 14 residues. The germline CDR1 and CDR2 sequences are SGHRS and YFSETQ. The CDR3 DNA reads TGCGCCAGCAGCTCGGGGACAGAGAACACTGAAGCTTTCTTT. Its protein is CASSSGTENTEAFF.

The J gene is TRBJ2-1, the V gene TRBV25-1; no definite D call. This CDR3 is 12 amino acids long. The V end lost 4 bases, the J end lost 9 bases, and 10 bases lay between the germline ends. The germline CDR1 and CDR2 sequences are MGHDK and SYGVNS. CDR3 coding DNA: TGTGCCAGCAGTGGTAGAGGCATTGAGCAGTTCTTC. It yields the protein CASSGRGIEQFF.

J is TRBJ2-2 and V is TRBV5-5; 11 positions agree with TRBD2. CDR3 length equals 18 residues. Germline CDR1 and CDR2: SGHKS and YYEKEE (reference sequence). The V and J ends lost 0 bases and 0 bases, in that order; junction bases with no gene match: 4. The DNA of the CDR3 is TGTGCCAGCAGCTTGGGAGGACTAGCGGGCTCGAACACCGGGGAGCTGTTTTTT. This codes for CASSLGGLAGSNTGELFF.

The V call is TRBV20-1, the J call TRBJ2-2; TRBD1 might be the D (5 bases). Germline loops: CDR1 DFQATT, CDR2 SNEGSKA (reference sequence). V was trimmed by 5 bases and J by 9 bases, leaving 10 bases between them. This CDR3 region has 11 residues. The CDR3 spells CSAPQGRELFF. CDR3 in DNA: TGCAGTGCTCCTCAGGGCCGGGAGCTGTTTTTT.

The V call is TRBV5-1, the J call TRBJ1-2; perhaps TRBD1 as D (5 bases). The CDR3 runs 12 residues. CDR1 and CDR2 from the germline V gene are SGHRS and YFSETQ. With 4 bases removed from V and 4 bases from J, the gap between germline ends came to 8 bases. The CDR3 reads CASSIDSYGYTF. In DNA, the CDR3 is TGCGCCAGCAGCATAGACAGCTATGGCTACACCTTC.

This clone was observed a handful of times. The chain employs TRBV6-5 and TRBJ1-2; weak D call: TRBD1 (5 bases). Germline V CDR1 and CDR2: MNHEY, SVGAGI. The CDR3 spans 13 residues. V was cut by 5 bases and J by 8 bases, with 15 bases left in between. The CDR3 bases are TGTGCCAGCAGTACCCGCCTATCAGGGGGCTACACCTTC. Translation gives CASSTRLSGGYTF.

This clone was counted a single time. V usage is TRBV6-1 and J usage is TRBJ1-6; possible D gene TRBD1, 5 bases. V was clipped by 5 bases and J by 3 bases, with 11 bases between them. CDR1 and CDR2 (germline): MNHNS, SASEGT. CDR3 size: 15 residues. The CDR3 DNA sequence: TGTGCCAGCAGTCCTACAGGACGCTATAATTCACCCCTCCACTTT. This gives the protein CASSPTGRYNSPLHF.

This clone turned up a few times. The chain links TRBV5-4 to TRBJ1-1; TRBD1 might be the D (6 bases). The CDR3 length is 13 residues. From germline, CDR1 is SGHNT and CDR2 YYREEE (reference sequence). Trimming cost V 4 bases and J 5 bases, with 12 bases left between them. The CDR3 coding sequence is TGTGCCAGCAGCGACAGGCTTAGGACTGAAGCTTTCTTT. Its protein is CASSDRLRTEAFF.

In DNA form, the CDR3 reads TGTGCCAGCAGCCTACATAGACAGGGCGAGACCCAGTACTTC. The encoded protein is CASSLHRQGETQYF. The V call is TRBV14, the J call TRBJ2-5, with 7 positions matching TRBD1. The CDR3 runs to 14 residues. The junction had 7 bases not matched to a gene; V was cut back by 4 bases and J by 5 bases. Germline CDR1 reads SGHDN; CDR2 reads FVKESK.

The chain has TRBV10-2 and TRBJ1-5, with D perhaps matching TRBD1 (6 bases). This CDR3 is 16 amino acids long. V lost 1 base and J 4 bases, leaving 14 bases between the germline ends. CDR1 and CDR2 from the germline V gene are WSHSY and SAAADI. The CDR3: CASSEWRGPGNQPQHF. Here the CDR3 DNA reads TGCGCCAGCAGTGAGTGGCGGGGGCCAGGTAATCAGCCCCAGCATTTT.

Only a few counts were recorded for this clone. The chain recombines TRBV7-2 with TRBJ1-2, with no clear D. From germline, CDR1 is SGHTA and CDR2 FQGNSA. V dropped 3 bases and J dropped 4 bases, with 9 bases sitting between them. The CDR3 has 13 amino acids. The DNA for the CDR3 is TGTGCCAGCAGCTTTGAACTTTTCTATGGCTACACCTTC. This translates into CASSFELFYGYTF.

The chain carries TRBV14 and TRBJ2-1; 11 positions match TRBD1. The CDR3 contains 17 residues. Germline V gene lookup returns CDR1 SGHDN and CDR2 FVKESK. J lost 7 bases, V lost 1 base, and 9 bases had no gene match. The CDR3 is CASSQVLGQGAKNEQFF. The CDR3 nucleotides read TGTGCCAGCAGCCAAGTATTAGGACAGGGGGCGAAGAATGAGCAGTTCTTC.

As DNA, the CDR3 is TGTGCCAGCAGCCAGGGATTTGCAACTAATGAAAAACTGTTTTTT. Translation gives CASSQGFATNEKLFF. The rearrangement joins TRBV6-5 to TRBJ1-4; D is perhaps TRBD1 (5 bases). Trimming removed 6 bases from V and 0 bases from J, with 11 bases in between. From germline, CDR1 is MNHEY and CDR2 SVGAGI. The CDR3 loop spans 15 amino acids.

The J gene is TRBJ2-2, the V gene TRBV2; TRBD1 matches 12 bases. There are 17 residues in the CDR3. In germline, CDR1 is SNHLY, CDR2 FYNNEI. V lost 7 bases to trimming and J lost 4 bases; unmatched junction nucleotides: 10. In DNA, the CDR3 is TGTGCCAGCACCTGGGACAGGGGGCCGGTTAGCACCGGGGAGCTGTTTTTT. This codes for CASTWDRGPVSTGELFF.

The CDR3 sequence: CATVSRDRGYEQYF. CDR3 DNA sequence: TGTGCCACCGTATCCCGGGACAGGGGCTACGAGCAGTACTTC. The chain has TRBV19 and TRBJ2-7, with TRBD1 matching 10 bases. The length of the CDR3 is 14 residues. The J segment lost 3 bases and the V segment lost 10 bases, leaving 9 bases of the junction unmatched. From germline, CDR1 is LNHDA and CDR2 SQIVND (reference sequence).